The source of this TCR beta chain is a study of blood T cell repertoires in COVID-19. At the level of the study: Sources were T cells, B-cell-depleted T cells, or PBMCs; the material itself was cDNA or gDNA.

This CDR3 contains 16 residues. Germline-derived CDR1 and CDR2 are MNHEY and SMNVEV (reference sequence). V lost 3 bases to trimming and J lost 3 bases; unmatched junction nucleotides: 5. In the original workflow: The assay estimated nucleated cells by amplifying reference gene primers. Assay used: immunoSEQ multiplex PCR; TCRdb lists only in-frame clones, some missing. V, J and clone size derive from that table, while D and trimming were established from the DNA sequence. The sample comprises 60,000 to 75,000 clones, roughly 93% of which are singletons, and 1.6% rests with the top ten. The TCR originated in a human donor in a cohort sampled during active COVID-19. This chain connects TRBV27 to TRBJ2-2, with 9 bases matching TRBD2. The specimen sequenced was peripheral blood. The CDR3 nucleotides are TGTGCCAGCAGTTTGGCTAGCGGGATCCACACCGGGGAGCTGTTTTTT. Translating it yields CASSLASGIHTGELFF.